These 18 T cell receptor beta chains originate from one sample sequenced in a study of blood T cell repertoires in COVID-19. Assay: immunoSEQ multiplex PCR; the TCRdb copy retains only in-frame clones and omits some. The repertoire holds around 50,000 clones, with 70% to 90% as singletons. Sample: peripheral blood. The receptor set was obtained from a human donor in a cohort sampled during active COVID-19.

V usage is TRBV19 and J usage is TRBJ1-5; tentatively, D is TRBD1 (6 bases). The CDR3 length is 16 residues. In germline, CDR1 is LNHDA, CDR2 SQIVND (reference sequence). Trimming took off 7 bases at V and 1 base at J, with 17 bases between the two ends. Here the CDR3 reads CASTPRQANSNQPQHF. In DNA, the CDR3 is TGTGCCAGTACTCCAAGACAGGCAAACAGCAATCAGCCCCAGCATTTT.

The rearrangement uses TRBV19 and TRBJ2-1; 8 bases match TRBD2. The CDR3 length is 15 residues. Germline CDR1 and CDR2: LNHDA and SQIVND (reference sequence). Trimming removed 7 bases from V and 5 bases from J; junction bases left unmatched: 10. CDR3 sequence (DNA): TGTGCCAGTACCCCCGCAGCGGGGGTAAACAATGAGCAGTTCTTC. Its protein is CASTPAAGVNNEQFF.

This chain joins TRBV4-2 and TRBJ2-3; 8 nucleotides agree with TRBD2. Germline CDR1 LGHNA, CDR2 YNFKEQ. There are 14 residues in the CDR3. The V segment lost 1 base and the J segment 4 bases; nucleotides outside the gene matches: 1. The CDR3, as DNA: TGTGCCAGCAGCCAAGTTAGCGGGGCAGATACGCAGTATTTT. Its protein product is CASSQVSGADTQYF.

The rearrangement uses TRBV28 and TRBJ2-3, with 9 bases identical to TRBD2. The CDR3 contains 16 residues. V shed 1 base and J 2 bases; nucleotides not matched to a gene: 4. CDR1 is MDHEN and CDR2 is SYDVKM in the germline V gene. CDR3 protein: CASSLYGGGDTDTQYF. The CDR3 nucleotides are TGTGCCAGCAGTTTATACGGCGGGGGGGACACAGATACGCAGTATTTT.

The chain links TRBV5-1 to TRBJ2-1; TRBD2 matches 10 bases. Looked up from germline, CDR1 is SGHRS and CDR2 is YFSETQ. The junction had 23 bases not matched to a gene; V was cut back by 8 bases and J by 0 bases. CDR3 length: 21 amino acids. For the CDR3, the DNA is TGCGCCAGTCACCGGGTAGCGGGGGGACTTATTAGGGGAAGCTCCTACAATGAGCAGTTCTTC. Its protein is CASHRVAGGLIRGSSYNEQFF.

The chain combines TRBV29-1 with TRBJ1-5; D not certain. This CDR3 comprises 13 residues. Germline CDR1 reads SQVTM; CDR2 reads ANQGSEA. Trimming pared 4 bases from V and 3 bases from J, leaving 10 bases between. The CDR3 protein is CSVAGGYNQPQHF. In DNA, the CDR3 is TGCAGCGTTGCCGGAGGCTACAATCAGCCCCAGCATTTT.

This clone is deemed medium-sized. The chain carries TRBV28 and TRBJ1-5, with TRBD1 identical over 11 bases. The CDR3 spans 14 residues. In germline, CDR1 is MDHEN, CDR2 SYDVKM. The V and J ends lost 9 bases and 4 bases, in that order; junction bases with no gene match: 5. The CDR3, as DNA: TGTGCCAGTCGGACAGGGGGCGAGAATCAGCCCCAGCATTTT. It specifies CASRTGGENQPQHF.

The chain employs TRBV4-3 and TRBJ1-4; D is unresolved. Trimming cost V 0 bases and J 0 bases, with 5 bases left between them. The CDR3 spans 15 residues. Germline V lookup: CDR1 LGHNA, CDR2 YSLEER. The CDR3 reads CASSQDLATNEKLFF. The CDR3 nucleotides are TGCGCCAGCAGCCAAGACTTAGCAACTAATGAAAAACTGTTTTTT.

This clone appeared once. The genes are TRBV11-2 and TRBJ2-5, with D perhaps TRBD1 (5 bases). Trimming pared 4 bases from V and 1 base from J, leaving 13 bases between. Per germline, CDR1 SGHAT and CDR2 FQNNGV. The CDR3 loop spans 15 amino acids. This CDR3 reads CASSSWYRSQETQYF. CDR3 coding DNA: TGTGCCAGCAGCTCATGGTACAGGAGCCAAGAGACCCAGTACTTC.

V and J are TRBV3-1 (or the pseudogene TRBV3-2) and TRBJ1-4, with D perhaps matching TRBD1 (5 bases). Trimming took 4 bases from V and 5 from J, leaving 14 bases between them. Germline V lookup: CDR1 LGHDT, CDR2 YNNKEL (reference sequence). The CDR3 has 15 amino acids. In DNA form, the CDR3 reads TGTGCCAGCAGCCGACAGCCGCTGGGGAATGAAAAACTGTTTTTT. Translated, it gives CASSRQPLGNEKLFF.

The chain employs TRBV24-1 and TRBJ2-2, with TRBD1 identical over 7 bases. The CDR3 runs 15 residues. The V gene's germline CDR1 is KGHDR and CDR2 SFDVKD. After removal of 4 bases from V and 3 bases from J, the junction contained 4 bases not matched to a gene. The CDR3 reads CATSDRTGDTGELFF. The CDR3 DNA sequence: TGTGCCACCAGTGACCGTACAGGGGACACCGGGGAGCTGTTTTTT.

This chain connects TRBV19 to TRBJ2-5, with D maybe TRBD1 (6 bases). CDR1 and CDR2 (germline): LNHDA, SQIVND (reference sequence). Deletions cut 3 bases from V and 5 bases from J, with 19 bases between. This CDR3 comprises 16 residues. CDR3: CASSIAPTGSRETQYF. The CDR3 DNA reads as TGTGCCAGTAGTATCGCCCCCACAGGGTCGAGGGAGACCCAGTACTTC.

This chain joins TRBV14 and TRBJ1-2, with 7 bases identical to TRBD1. With 4 bases clipped from V and 7 bases from J, the junction kept 12 bases outside the gene matches. CDR1 and CDR2 from the germline V gene are SGHDN and FVKESK. This CDR3 region has 15 residues. CDR3 amino acids: CASSRLDREGGGYTF. The CDR3 DNA follows: TGTGCCAGCAGCCGACTAGACAGGGAAGGAGGTGGCTACACCTTC.

The rearrangement uses TRBV19 and TRBJ1-5, with D unclear. CDR3 length equals 15 residues. CDR1 is LNHDA, CDR2 SQIVND, per germline (reference sequence). V was pared by 3 bases and J by 0 bases, with 9 bases between. CDR3 nucleotide sequence: TGTGCCAGTAGTATCGAGGGCTATAGCAATCAGCCCCAGCATTTT. This sequence encodes CASSIEGYSNQPQHF.

This chain uses TRBV13 with TRBJ2-3; possibly TRBD2 for D (6 bases). Germline loops: CDR1 PRHDT, CDR2 FYEKMQ (reference sequence). The V and J ends lost 5 bases and 2 bases respectively, with 11 bases between them. The CDR3 contains 14 residues. DNA for the CDR3: TGTGCCAGCAGCAGGGGACTGATCACAGATACGCAGTATTTT. This gives the protein CASSRGLITDTQYF.

The gene calls are TRBV7-2 and TRBJ1-1; no definite D call. This CDR3 contains 13 residues. Germline V gene lookup returns CDR1 SGHTA and CDR2 FQGNSA. Deletions cut 7 bases from V and 1 base from J, with 10 bases between. CDR3 region: CASNSLGNTEAFF. In DNA form, the CDR3 reads TGTGCCAGCAATTCACTCGGGAACACTGAAGCTTTCTTT. The entire variable domain, with the rest obtained from reference TRBV7-2 and TRBJ1-1, is as follows: GAGVSQSPSNKVTEKGKDVELRCDPISGHTALYWYRQSLGQGLEFLIYFQGNSAPDKSGLPSDRFSAERTGGSVSTLTIQRTQQEDSAVYLCASNSLGNTEAFFGQGTRLTVV.

This clone was counted between two and nine times. The gene calls are TRBV5-6 and TRBJ1-2; the match to TRBD1 covers 8 bases. Trimming took 1 base from V and 6 from J; bases not matched to a gene: 14. From germline, CDR1 is SGHDT and CDR2 YYEEEE. This CDR3 has 17 residues. For the CDR3, the DNA is TGTGCCAGCAGCTTGTGGGTGGGCAACAGGGGGAAAGATGGCTACACCTTC. Its translation is CASSLWVGNRGKDGYTF.

The chain has TRBV21-1 and TRBJ1-6. TRBV21-1 is an annotated pseudogene. This CDR3 comprises 16 residues. The CDR3 nucleotides are TGTGCCAGCACCCACAAGGTAACATCCGGGGAATCACCCCTCCACTTT. Amino acid sequence: CASTHKVTSGESPLHF.